The rows below give T cell receptor beta chains drawn from one sample of a study of cytomegalovirus exposure and HLA in healthy donors. The data were produced by immunoSEQ multiplex PCR, yet TCRdb's version contains in-frame clones alone and is incomplete. The profile shows around 220,000 clones, 75% to 80% of them singletons. Input material: PBMCs. The receptors stem from a man between 18 and 35 years old in good health and CMV-seronegative. The CDR3 runs from the conserved cysteine through the conserved F or W. A D gene is named only where the DNA matches it firmly. Some rows mark clone size as missing; the rest say once, few, many or name a class of expanded clone.

clone_size d_call j_call v_call cdr3_aa cdr3_nt
NA NA TRBJ2-7 TRBV7-9 CASSLAAGTLKEQYF TGTGCCAGCAGCTTAGCAGCCGGGACTCTCAAAGAGCAGTACTTC
NA NA TRBJ2-2 TRBV11-2 CASRPTRARTGELFF TGTGCCAGCAGGCCAACTAGAGCAAGGACCGGGGAGCTGTTTTTT
NA NA TRBJ2-7 TRBV7-9 CASNGWQAGYAQYF TGTGCCAGCAACGGATGGCAGGCAGGATACGCGCAGTACTTC
once NA TRBJ2-6 TRBV27 CASSLGVTGANVLTF TGTGCCAGCAGTTTAGGAGTGACTGGGGCCAACGTCCTGACTTTC
NA TRBD1 TRBJ2-7 TRBV7-3 CASSPTGLVDEQYF TGTGCCAGCAGCCCGACAGGGTTAGTGGACGAGCAGTACTTC
NA TRBD1 TRBJ2-7 TRBV18 CASSPPGGKGEQYF TGTGCCAGCTCACCGCCAGGGGGAAAAGGGGAGCAGTACTTC
NA TRBD1 TRBJ1-2 TRBV4-3 CASSRIQGLGGYTF TGCGCCAGCAGCCGAATACAGGGGCTGGGGGGCTACACCTTC
few TRBD1 TRBJ1-5 TRBV28 CASRVGTGGAHQPQHF TGTGCCAGCAGGGTGGGGACAGGGGGCGCCCATCAGCCCCAGCATTTT
NA TRBD1 TRBJ1-5 TRBV27 CASRKRGGTGAQPQHF TGTGCCAGCCGCAAGAGGGGGGGGACAGGGGCTCAGCCCCAGCATTTT
NA NA TRBJ2-1 TRBV7-7 CASSPWGTGESSYNEQFF TGTGCTAGCAGCCCGTGGGGGACGGGGGAAAGCTCCTACAATGAGCAGTTCTTC
NA TRBD1 TRBJ2-1 TRBV14 CASSQDRQGEWPLDNEQFF TGTGCCAGCAGCCAAGATCGACAGGGAGAGTGGCCATTGGACAATGAGCAGTTCTTC
NA TRBD2 TRBJ2-3 TRBV11-3 CASSVGLAERDTQYF TGTGCCAGCAGCGTGGGACTAGCGGAGAGAGATACGCAGTATTTT
few NA TRBJ2-5 TRBV2 CASSGQEETQYF TGTGCCAGCAGTGGACAAGAAGAGACCCAGTACTTC
NA NA TRBJ2-3 TRBV5-1 CASSSFFRGGTDTQYF TGCGCCAGCAGCTCGTTTTTCAGGGGAGGGACAGATACGCAGTATTTT
NA NA TRBJ1-4 TRBV25-1 CASSGPFIGAREKLFF TGTGCCAGCAGTGGGCCCTTTATAGGGGCGCGTGAAAAACTGTTTTTT
NA NA TRBJ2-7 TRBV11-2 CASSRSTGDYEQYF TGTGCCAGCAGCCGTAGTACGGGGGATTACGAGCAGTACTTC
NA NA TRBJ2-2 TRBV5-5 CASSFRLSPGELFF TGTGCCAGCAGCTTTCGTTTGTCCCCCGGGGAGCTGTTTTTT
NA TRBD2 TRBJ2-1 TRBV28 CASSQRGGLAGVNEQFF TGTGCCAGCAGTCAGCGCGGGGGACTAGCGGGGGTCAATGAGCAGTTCTTC
NA NA TRBJ1-2 TRBV5-6 CASSLGVSDYGYTF TGTGCCAGCAGCTTGGGGGTGAGCGACTATGGCTACACCTTC
NA NA TRBJ2-7 TRBV7-2 CASSLVRGLSYEQYF TGTGCCAGCAGCTTAGTGCGGGGTTTATCCTACGAGCAGTACTTC
NA NA TRBJ2-7 TRBV2 CASSASRQGPYEQYF TGTGCCAGCAGTGCCTCGCGGCAGGGGCCCTACGAGCAGTACTTC
NA TRBD1 TRBJ2-7 TRBV7-8 CASSLARTGPTYEQYF TGTGCCAGCAGCTTAGCGAGGACAGGCCCAACCTACGAGCAGTACTTC
NA NA TRBJ2-7 TRBV4-3 CASSQGQGSYEQYF TGCGCCAGCAGCCAGGGACAAGGGTCCTACGAGCAGTACTTC
NA NA TRBJ2-1 TRBV9 CASSYFMGGQGNEQFF TGTGCCAGCTCTTACTTCATGGGGGGGCAGGGCAATGAGCAGTTCTTC
once TRBD2 TRBJ2-2 TRBV2 CASSAPRTSGTANTGELFF TGTGCCAGCAGTGCCCCGCGGACTAGCGGGACCGCGAACACCGGGGAGCTGTTTTTT
once TRBD1 TRBJ2-2 TRBV10-3 CAISATTGTGTAGELFF TGTGCCATCAGTGCAACTACCGGGACAGGGACGGCCGGGGAGCTGTTTTTT
NA TRBD2 TRBJ2-3 TRBV19 CASTRTSGGHPSTDTQYF TGTGCCAGTACCAGGACTAGCGGGGGCCATCCTAGCACAGATACGCAGTATTTT
NA TRBD2 TRBJ2-1 TRBV5-8 CASRSPPGLAGSGPYNEQFF TGTGCCAGCAGATCTCCCCCGGGACTAGCGGGATCGGGCCCCTACAATGAGCAGTTCTTC
NA NA TRBJ2-7 TRBV6-1 CASSELATEQYF TGTGCCAGCAGTGAACTAGCGACCGAGCAGTACTTC
NA NA TRBJ2-7 TRBV5-1 CASSLAPGQDEQYF TGCGCCAGCAGCTTGGCACCAGGCCAAGACGAGCAGTACTTC
once TRBD1 TRBJ1-5 TRBV7-9 CASSLAGQGRQPQHF TGTGCCAGCAGCTTAGCTGGACAGGGCCGTCAGCCCCAGCATTTT
NA NA TRBJ1-2 TRBV28 CASSFEPYGYTF TGTGCCAGCAGTTTCGAGCCTTATGGCTACACCTTC
NA TRBD1 TRBJ1-2 TRBV4-3 CASSHTQGAQYGYTF TGCGCCAGCAGCCATACACAGGGGGCGCAATATGGCTACACCTTC
NA TRBD2 TRBJ2-1 TRBV11-3 CASSTGTSGGANEQFF TGTGCCAGCAGCACCGGGACTAGCGGGGGGGCCAATGAGCAGTTCTTC
NA TRBD2 TRBJ2-7 TRBV5-4 CASSLRLAGGPGEQYF TGTGCCAGCAGCTTGAGGCTAGCGGGGGGGCCGGGCGAGCAGTACTTC
NA TRBD2 TRBJ2-7 TRBV7-9 CASSPRLAGHYEQYF TGTGCCAGCAGCCCCCGACTAGCGGGCCACTACGAGCAGTACTTC
NA NA TRBJ2-6 TRBV5-3 CARSLFFKDFAASGANVLTF TGTGCCAGAAGCTTGTTTTTTAAGGACTTTGCCGCCTCTGGGGCCAACGTCCTGACTTTC
NA TRBD2 TRBJ2-2 TRBV7-2 CASSPGLAGNTGELFF TGTGCCAGCAGCCCCGGACTAGCGGGAAACACCGGGGAGCTGTTTTTT
NA NA TRBJ2-1 TRBV9 CASTQGGSANNEQFF TGTGCCAGCACCCAAGGCGGGTCAGCGAACAATGAGCAGTTCTTC
NA TRBD1 TRBJ1-3 TRBV25-1 CASSGGGQSSGNTIYF TGTGCCAGCAGTGGTGGGGGACAGAGCTCTGGAAACACCATATATTTT